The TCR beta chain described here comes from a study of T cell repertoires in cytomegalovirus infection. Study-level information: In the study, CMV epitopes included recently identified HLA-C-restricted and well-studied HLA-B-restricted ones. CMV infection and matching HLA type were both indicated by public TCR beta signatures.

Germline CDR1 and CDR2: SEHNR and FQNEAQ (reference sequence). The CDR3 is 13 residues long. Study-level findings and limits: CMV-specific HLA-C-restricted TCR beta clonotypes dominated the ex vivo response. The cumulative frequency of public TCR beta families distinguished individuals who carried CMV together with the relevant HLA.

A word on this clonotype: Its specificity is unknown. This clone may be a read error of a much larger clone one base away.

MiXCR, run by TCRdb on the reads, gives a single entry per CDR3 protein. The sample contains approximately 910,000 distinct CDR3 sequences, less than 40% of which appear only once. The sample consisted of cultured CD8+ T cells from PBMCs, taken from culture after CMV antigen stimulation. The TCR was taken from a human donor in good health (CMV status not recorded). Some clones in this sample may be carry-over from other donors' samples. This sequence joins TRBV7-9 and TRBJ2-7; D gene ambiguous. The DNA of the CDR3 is TGTGCCAACAGCCCGGGTAGTGCTTACGAGCAGTACTTC. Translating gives CANSPGSAYEQYF.